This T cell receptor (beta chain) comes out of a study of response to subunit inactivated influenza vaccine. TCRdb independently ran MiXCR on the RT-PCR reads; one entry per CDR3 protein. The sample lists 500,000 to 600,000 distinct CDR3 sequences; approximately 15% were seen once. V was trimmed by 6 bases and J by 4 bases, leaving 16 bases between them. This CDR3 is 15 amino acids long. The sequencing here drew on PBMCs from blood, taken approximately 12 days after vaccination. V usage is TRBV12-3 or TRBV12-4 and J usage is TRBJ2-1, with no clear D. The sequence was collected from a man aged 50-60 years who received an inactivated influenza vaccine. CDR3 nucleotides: TGTGCCAGCAGCCCCCCTCCCCTTGCTTACAATGAGCAGTTCTTC. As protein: CASSPPPLAYNEQFF.